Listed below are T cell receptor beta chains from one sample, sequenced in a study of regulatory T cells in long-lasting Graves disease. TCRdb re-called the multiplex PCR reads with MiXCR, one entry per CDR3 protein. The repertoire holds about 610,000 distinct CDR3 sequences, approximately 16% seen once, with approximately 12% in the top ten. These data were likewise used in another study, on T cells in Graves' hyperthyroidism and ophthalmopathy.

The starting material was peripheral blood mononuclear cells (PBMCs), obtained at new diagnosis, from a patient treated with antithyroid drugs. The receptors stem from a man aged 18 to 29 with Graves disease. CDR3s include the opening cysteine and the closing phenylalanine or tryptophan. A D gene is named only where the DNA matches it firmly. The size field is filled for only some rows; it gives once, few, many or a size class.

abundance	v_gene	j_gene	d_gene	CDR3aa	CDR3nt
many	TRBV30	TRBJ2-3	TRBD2	CAWREIAGDTQYF	TGTGCCTGGAGGGAAATAGCGGGGGATACGCAGTATTTT
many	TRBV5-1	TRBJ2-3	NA	CASSQEDFGTDTQYF	TGCGCCAGCAGTCAGGAGGATTTCGGGACAGATACGCAGTATTTT
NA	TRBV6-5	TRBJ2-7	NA	CASSYSGRGYEQYF	TGTGCCAGCAGTTACTCTGGCAGGGGCTACGAGCAGTACTTC
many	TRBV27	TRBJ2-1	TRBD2	CASSLFASGRAVDEQFF	TGTGCCAGCAGTTTATTCGCTAGCGGGAGGGCGGTCGATGAGCAGTTCTTC
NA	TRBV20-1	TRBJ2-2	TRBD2	CSARDPREGAGELFF	TGCAGTGCTAGAGATCCTCGGGAGGGGGCCGGGGAGCTGTTTTTT
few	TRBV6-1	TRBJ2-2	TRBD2	CASGAGVIGELFF	TGTGCCAGCGGGGCGGGAGTAATCGGGGAGCTGTTTTTT
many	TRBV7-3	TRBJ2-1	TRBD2	CASSPSGTSGRSYEQFF	TGTGCCAGCAGTCCCTCAGGGACTAGCGGGAGGAGCTATGAGCAGTTCTTC
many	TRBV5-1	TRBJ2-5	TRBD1	CASSSQGVRETQYF	TGCGCCAGCAGCTCTCAGGGGGTGCGAGAGACCCAGTACTTC
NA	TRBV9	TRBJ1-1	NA	CASSVATRTEAFF	TGTGCCAGCAGCGTAGCTACGAGGACTGAAGCTTTCTTT
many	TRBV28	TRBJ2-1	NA	CASSLGARLSDNEQFF	TGTGCCAGCAGTCTGGGGGCCAGGCTATCCGACAATGAGCAGTTCTTC
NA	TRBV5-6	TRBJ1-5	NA	CASSPLGASNQPQHF	TGTGCCAGCAGCCCCCTCGGGGCAAGCAATCAGCCCCAGCATTTT
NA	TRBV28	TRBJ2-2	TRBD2	CASSGGGSGTGELFF	TGTGCCAGCAGCGGGGGAGGGTCGGGCACCGGGGAGCTGTTTTTT
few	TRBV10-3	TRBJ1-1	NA	CAIRKDSQNTEAFF	TGTGCCATCAGGAAGGACAGTCAGAACACTGAAGCTTTCTTT
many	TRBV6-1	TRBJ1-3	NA	CASSEVRGSGNTIYF	TGTGCCAGCAGTGAAGTGCGGGGATCGGGAAACACCATATATTTT